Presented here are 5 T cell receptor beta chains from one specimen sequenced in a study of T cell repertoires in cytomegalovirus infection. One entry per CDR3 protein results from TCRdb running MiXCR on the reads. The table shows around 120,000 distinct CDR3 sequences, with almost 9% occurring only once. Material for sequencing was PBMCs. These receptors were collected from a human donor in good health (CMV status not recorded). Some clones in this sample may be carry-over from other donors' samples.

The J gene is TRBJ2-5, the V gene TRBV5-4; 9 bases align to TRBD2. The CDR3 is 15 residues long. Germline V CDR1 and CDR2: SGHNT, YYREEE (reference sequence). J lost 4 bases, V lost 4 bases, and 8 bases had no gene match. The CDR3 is CASSHPGLAIETQYF. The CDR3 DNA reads TGTGCCAGCAGCCACCCGGGACTAGCCATAGAGACCCAGTACTTC.

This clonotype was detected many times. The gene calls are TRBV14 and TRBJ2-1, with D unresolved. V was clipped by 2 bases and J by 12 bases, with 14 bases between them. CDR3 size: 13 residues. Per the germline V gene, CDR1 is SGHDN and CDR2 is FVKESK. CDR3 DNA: TGTGCCAGCAGCCAATACGCCAAGGGTGGGCAGTTCTTC. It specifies CASSQYAKGGQFF.

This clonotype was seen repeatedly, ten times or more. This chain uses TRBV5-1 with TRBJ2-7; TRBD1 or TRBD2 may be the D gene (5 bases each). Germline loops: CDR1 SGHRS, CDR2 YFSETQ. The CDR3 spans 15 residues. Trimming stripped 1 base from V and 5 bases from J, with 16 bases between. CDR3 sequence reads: CASSLQGEPVDEQYF. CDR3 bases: TGCGCCAGCAGCTTGCAAGGGGAGCCAGTCGACGAGCAGTACTTC.

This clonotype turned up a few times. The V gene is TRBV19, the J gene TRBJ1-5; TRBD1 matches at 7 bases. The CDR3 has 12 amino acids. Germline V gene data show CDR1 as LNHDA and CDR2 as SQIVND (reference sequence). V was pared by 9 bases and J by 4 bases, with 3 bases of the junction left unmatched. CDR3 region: CASETGNQPQHF. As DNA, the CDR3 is TGTGCCAGCGAGACAGGGAATCAGCCCCAGCATTTT. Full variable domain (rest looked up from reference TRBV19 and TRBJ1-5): DGGITQSPKYLFRKEGQNVTLSCEQNLNHDAMYWYRQDPGQGLRLIYYSQIVNDFQKGDIAEGYSVSREKKESFPLTVTSAQKNPTAFYLCASETGNQPQHFGDGTRLSIL.

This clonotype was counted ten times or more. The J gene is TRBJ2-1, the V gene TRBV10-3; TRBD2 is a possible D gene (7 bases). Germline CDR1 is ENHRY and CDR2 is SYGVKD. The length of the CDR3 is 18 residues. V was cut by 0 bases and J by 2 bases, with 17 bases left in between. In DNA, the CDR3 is TGTGCCATCAGTGAGTCGAGTGCGGCGGGGGCGGCCTACAATGAGCAGTTCTTC. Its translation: CAISESSAAGAAYNEQFF.